This T cell receptor beta chain was observed in a study of cytomegalovirus exposure and HLA in healthy donors. A multiplex PCR was run with 60 Vbeta primers and 13 Jbeta primers. TCRdb's table, derived via immunoSEQ multiplex PCR, lists solely in-frame clones and lacks some. The sample records 150,000 to 200,000 clones, 65% to 85% being singletons. The V gene's germline CDR1 is LGHNA and CDR2 YNFKEQ. The CDR3 is made up of 17 amino acids. With 0 bases removed from V and 7 bases from J, the gap between germline ends came to 19 bases. The J gene is TRBJ2-1, the V gene TRBV4-2; D is possibly TRBD2 (6 bases). Input material: PBMCs. The sequence derives from a boy aged 2-15 years in good health and CMV-seronegative. CDR3 nucleotide sequence: TGTGCCAGCAGCCAAGATAGGGGCGGGACCCTCTTAAATGAGCAGTTCTTC. Translated, it gives CASSQDRGGTLLNEQFF.